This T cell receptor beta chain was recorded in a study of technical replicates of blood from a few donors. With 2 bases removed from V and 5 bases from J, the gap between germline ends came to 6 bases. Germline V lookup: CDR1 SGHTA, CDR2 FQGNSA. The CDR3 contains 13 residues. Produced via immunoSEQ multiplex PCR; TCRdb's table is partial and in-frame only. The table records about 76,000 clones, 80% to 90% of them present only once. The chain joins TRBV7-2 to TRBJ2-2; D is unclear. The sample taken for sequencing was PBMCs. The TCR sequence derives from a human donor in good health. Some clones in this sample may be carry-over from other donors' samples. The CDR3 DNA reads TGTGCCAGCAGCTTACCGACAACCGGGGAGCTGTTTTTT. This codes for CASSLPTTGELFF.